Here is one T cell receptor (beta chain) with its context. The trim removed 4 bases at V and 0 bases at J, leaving 7 bases unmatched. CDR1 SGHDT and CDR2 YYEEEE come from the germline V gene. This CDR3 region has 15 residues. PCR primers comprised 60 Vbeta and 13 Jbeta primers. Libraries were prepared by immunoSEQ multiplex PCR; TCRdb keeps only in-frame clonotypes and omits some of them. This sample has approximately 280,000 clones; around 90% occur once, and the top ten carry about 2%. These data originate in a study of cytomegalovirus exposure and HLA in healthy donors. What was sequenced was PBMCs. This TCR came from a woman aged 18-35 years in good health and CMV-seronegative. The J gene is TRBJ2-7, the V gene TRBV5-6; 7 bases align to TRBD1. Here the CDR3 reads CASSVGQSFSYEQYF. In DNA form, the CDR3 reads TGTGCCAGCAGCGTGGGACAGAGCTTCTCCTACGAGCAGTACTTC.